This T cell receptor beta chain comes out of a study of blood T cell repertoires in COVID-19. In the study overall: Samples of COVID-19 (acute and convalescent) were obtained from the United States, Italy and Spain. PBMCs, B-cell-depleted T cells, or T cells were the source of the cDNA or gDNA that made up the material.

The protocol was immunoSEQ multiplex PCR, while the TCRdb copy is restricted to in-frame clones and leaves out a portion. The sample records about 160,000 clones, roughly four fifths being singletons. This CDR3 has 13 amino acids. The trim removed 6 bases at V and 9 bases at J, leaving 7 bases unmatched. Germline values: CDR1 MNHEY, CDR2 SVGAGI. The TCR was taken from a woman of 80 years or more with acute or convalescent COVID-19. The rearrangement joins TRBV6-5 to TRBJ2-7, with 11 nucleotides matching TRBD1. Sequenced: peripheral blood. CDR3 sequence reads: CASRDRTGGVQYF. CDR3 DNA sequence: TGTGCCAGCAGAGACCGGACAGGGGGCGTGCAGTACTTC.